The clone carrying this T cell receptor (beta chain) came up once. The target antigen is unknown. Assay: immunoSEQ multiplex PCR; the TCRdb copy retains only in-frame clones and omits some. This sample has about 180,000 clones, with about 90% found just once. Germline V gene data show CDR1 as MNHNS and CDR2 as SASEGT. This CDR3 is built from 14 residues. V dropped 2 bases and J dropped 4; count of bases not matched to a gene: 5. This sample was taken from a study of T cell responses to AZD1222 COVID-19 vaccine. Study-level results: Spike-wide vaccine-associated CD4 TCRs dominated at 160-218 and 743-854. As reported, nearly half of all spike-specific TCRs target variant regions that are unmutated. Following two doses of AZD1222, Spike-specific TCR breadth and depth rose. In all cases, repertoires were sampled only after the peak T cell response.

The receptor was isolated from an adult who received the AZD1222 COVID-19 vaccine. Sample: peripheral blood, taken 28 days after the second AZD1222 dose. V and J are TRBV6-1 and TRBJ2-7; 7 nucleotides match TRBD1. The CDR3 nucleotides read TGTGCCAGCAGTGAACGGTCAGGGGGATACGAGCAGTACTTC. This codes for CASSERSGGYEQYF.